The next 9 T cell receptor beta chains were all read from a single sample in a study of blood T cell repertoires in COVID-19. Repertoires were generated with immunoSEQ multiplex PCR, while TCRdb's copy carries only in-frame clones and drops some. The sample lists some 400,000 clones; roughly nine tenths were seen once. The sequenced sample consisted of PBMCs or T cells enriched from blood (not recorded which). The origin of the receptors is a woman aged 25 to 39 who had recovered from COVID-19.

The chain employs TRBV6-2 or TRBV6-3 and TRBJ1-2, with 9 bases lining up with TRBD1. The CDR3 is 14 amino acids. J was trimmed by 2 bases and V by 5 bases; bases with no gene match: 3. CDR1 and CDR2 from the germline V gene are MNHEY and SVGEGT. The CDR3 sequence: CASSTGTGNYGYTF. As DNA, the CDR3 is TGTGCCAGCAGTACCGGGACAGGGAACTATGGCTACACCTTC.

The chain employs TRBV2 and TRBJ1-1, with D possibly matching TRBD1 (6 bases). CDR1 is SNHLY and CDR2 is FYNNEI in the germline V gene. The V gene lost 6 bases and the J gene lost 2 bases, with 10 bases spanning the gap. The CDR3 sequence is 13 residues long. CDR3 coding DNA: TGTGCCAGCAGCTGGGACACCAACACTGAAGCTTTCTTT. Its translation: CASSWDTNTEAFF.

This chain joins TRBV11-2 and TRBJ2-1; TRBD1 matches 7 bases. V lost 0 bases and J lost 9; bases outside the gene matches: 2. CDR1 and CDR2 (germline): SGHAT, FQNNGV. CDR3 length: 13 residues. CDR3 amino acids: CASSLEQGLEQFF. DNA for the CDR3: TGTGCCAGCAGCTTAGAACAGGGGCTTGAGCAGTTCTTC.

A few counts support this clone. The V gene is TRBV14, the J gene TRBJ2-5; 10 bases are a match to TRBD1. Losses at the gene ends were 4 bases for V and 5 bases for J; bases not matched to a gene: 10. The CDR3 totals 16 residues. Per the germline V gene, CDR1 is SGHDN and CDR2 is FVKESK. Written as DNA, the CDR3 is TGTGCCAGCAGCCCCGACAGGGGGCGTATCCAGGAGACCCAGTACTTC. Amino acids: CASSPDRGRIQETQYF.

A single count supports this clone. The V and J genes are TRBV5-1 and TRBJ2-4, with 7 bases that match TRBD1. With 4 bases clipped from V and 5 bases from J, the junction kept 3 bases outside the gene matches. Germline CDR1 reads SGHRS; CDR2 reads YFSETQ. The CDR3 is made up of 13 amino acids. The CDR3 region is CASSLGQENIQYF. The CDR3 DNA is TGCGCCAGCAGCCTAGGACAGGAAAACATTCAGTACTTC.

The CDR3 sequence is CASSLGRASGRGVPYEQYF. CDR3 in DNA: TGTGCCAGCAGTTTAGGGAGGGCTAGCGGGAGAGGGGTCCCCTACGAGCAGTACTTC. The chain links TRBV27 to TRBJ2-7, with 10 bases that match TRBD2. CDR1 and CDR2 from the germline V gene are MNHEY and SMNVEV (reference sequence). The CDR3 sequence is 19 residues long. V lost 2 bases, J lost 2 bases, and 15 bases stayed unmatched.

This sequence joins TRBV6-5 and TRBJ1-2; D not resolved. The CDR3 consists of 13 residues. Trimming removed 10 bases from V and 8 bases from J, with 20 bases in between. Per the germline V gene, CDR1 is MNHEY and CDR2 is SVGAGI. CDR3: CATLERASRGYTF. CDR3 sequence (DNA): TGTGCCACCCTTGAAAGAGCTTCCCGGGGCTACACCTTC.

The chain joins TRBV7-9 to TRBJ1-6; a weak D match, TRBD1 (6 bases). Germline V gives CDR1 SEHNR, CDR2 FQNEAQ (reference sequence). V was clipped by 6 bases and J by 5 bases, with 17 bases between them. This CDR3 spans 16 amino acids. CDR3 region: CASSRGQLGDNSPLHF. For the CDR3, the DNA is TGTGCCAGCAGTCGCGGACAGTTAGGGGATAATTCACCCCTCCACTTT.

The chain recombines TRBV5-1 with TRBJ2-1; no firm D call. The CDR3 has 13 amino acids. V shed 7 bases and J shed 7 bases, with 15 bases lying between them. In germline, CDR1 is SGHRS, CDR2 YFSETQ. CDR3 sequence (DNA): TGCGCCAGCGGAGCAACTACGCTAAATGAGCAGTTCTTC. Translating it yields CASGATTLNEQFF.